A selection of T cell receptor beta chains follows, all from one sample in a study of blood T cell repertoires in COVID-19. Clones were sequenced by immunoSEQ multiplex PCR, and TCRdb holds only the in-frame ones, with some missing. The profile shows around 160,000 clones, approximately 80% of them singletons. The specimen was peripheral blood. The receptors shown here come from a human donor with acute or convalescent COVID-19. The donor label of this sample is uncertain. Both conserved end residues are part of each CDR3. D genes are given only for firm matches. For some rows the clone size is stated as once, few or many, or as a class when expanded; others skip it.

NA	TRBV19	few	TRBJ2-7	CASSTGGAYEQYF	TGTGCCAGTAGTACCGGGGGAGCCTACGAGCAGTACTTC
TRBD1	TRBV6-5	NA	TRBJ1-6	CASSLEAGGNSPLHF	TGTGCCAGCAGCTTGGAGGCAGGGGGGAATTCACCCCTCCACTTT
NA	TRBV28	NA	TRBJ1-5	CASSLFSGGPNQPQHF	TGTGCCAGCAGTTTATTTTCGGGGGGCCCCAATCAGCCCCAGCATTTT
TRBD2	TRBV7-9	NA	TRBJ2-3	CASSPSGGVTDTQYF	TGTGCCAGCAGCCCAAGCGGGGGGGTCACAGATACGCAGTATTTT
NA	TRBV12-1	few	TRBJ1-2	CASSLPLGGGYTF	TGTGCCAGCAGCTTACCCCTCGGTGGTGGCTACACCTTC
TRBD2	TRBV4-1	NA	TRBJ2-5	CASSPWGAGGRETQYF	TGCGCCAGCAGCCCATGGGGCGCGGGGGGGCGGGAGACCCAGTACTTC
NA	TRBV30	few	TRBJ2-7	CACGGGWNEQYF	TGTGCCTGTGGGGGCGGGTGGAACGAGCAGTACTTC
NA	TRBV19	few	TRBJ2-1	CASSSRTDYNEQFF	TGTGCCAGTAGTTCCCGGACTGATTACAATGAGCAGTTCTTC
TRBD1	TRBV19	NA	TRBJ2-2	CASSLRQGWGGELFF	TGTGCCAGTAGTCTCCGACAGGGTTGGGGCGGGGAGCTGTTTTTT
TRBD2	TRBV3-1/TRBV3-2	NA	TRBJ2-5	CASSQPPGTREETQYF	TGTGCCAGCAGCCAACCACCCGGGACTAGAGAAGAGACCCAGTACTTC